Below, 27 T cell receptor beta chains from the same sample are listed, as sequenced in a study of blood T cell repertoires in COVID-19. Assay: immunoSEQ multiplex PCR; the TCRdb copy retains only in-frame clones and omits some. The table includes a few hundred thousand clones, roughly nine tenths detected once. Sequencing was done on a sample of peripheral blood. The receptors originated from a man between 60 and 75 years old with acute or convalescent COVID-19.

The V gene is TRBV18, the J gene TRBJ1-3, with 9 bases identical to TRBD1. V lost 3 bases, J lost 4 bases, and 1 base stayed unmatched. Per germline, CDR1 KGHSH and CDR2 LQKENI. CDR3 length equals 14 residues. The CDR3 sequence is CASSPTGGGNTIYF. The CDR3 coding sequence is TGTGCCAGCTCACCCACAGGGGGCGGAAACACCATATATTTT.

The V and J genes are TRBV4-3 and TRBJ2-2; D might be TRBD2 (6 bases). This CDR3 contains 20 residues. The germline V and J ends were trimmed by 1 base and 4 bases, with 25 bases remaining between them. Germline V gene sequence: CDR1 LGHNA, CDR2 YSLEER. CDR3 sequence (DNA): TGCGCCAGCAGCCAAGGACCTCAACTAGCCCCGAGCCCCCCCACCGGGGAGCTGTTTTTT. As protein: CASSQGPQLAPSPPTGELFF.

The V and J genes are TRBV7-2 and TRBJ2-4; perhaps TRBD1 as D (8 bases). Germline values: CDR1 SGHTA, CDR2 FQGNSA. V lost 8 bases to trimming and J lost 3 bases, with 17 bases between them. This CDR3 contains 15 residues. CDR3 DNA sequence: TGTGCCAGCGGCACAGGGGGGGGCGGCAAAAACATTCAGTACTTC. It is translated as CASGTGGGGKNIQYF. The full variable domain, with the rest looked up from reference TRBV7-2 and TRBJ2-4, is GAGVSQSPSNKVTEKGKDVELRCDPISGHTALYWYRQSLGQGLEFLIYFQGNSAPDKSGLPSDRFSAERTGGSVSTLTIQRTQQEDSAVYLCASGTGGGGKNIQYFGAGTRLSVL.

The chain recombines TRBV6-5 with TRBJ1-2; D gene unclear. The CDR3 is 13 amino acids. With 4 bases removed from V and 3 bases from J, the gap between germline ends came to 9 bases. Germline V CDR1 and CDR2: MNHEY, SVGAGI. In DNA form, the CDR3 reads TGTGCCAGCAGTTTACGAGGATACTATGGCTACACCTTC. It encodes CASSLRGYYGYTF.

The rearrangement uses TRBV6-5 and TRBJ1-6, with D perhaps matching TRBD1 (6 bases). The germline V and J ends were trimmed by 8 bases and 7 bases, with 12 bases remaining between them. The CDR3 has 13 residues. In germline, CDR1 is MNHEY, CDR2 SVGAGI. CDR3 amino acids: CASGYRGNSPLHF. The CDR3 DNA reads as TGTGCCAGCGGGTATAGGGGGAATTCACCCCTCCACTTT.

The chain carries TRBV5-6 and TRBJ2-7; D may be TRBD1 (6 bases). This CDR3 has 15 amino acids. Germline CDR1 is SGHDT and CDR2 is YYEEEE. Trimming cost V 5 bases and J 5 bases, with 20 bases left between them. The CDR3 region has the DNA TGTGCCAGCAGACAAAATCCGACAGGCACCCACGAGCAGTACTTC. Translated, it gives CASRQNPTGTHEQYF. Drawing the rest from reference TRBV5-6 and TRBJ2-7, the complete variable domain is DAGVTQSPTHLIKTRGQQVTLRCSPKSGHDTVSWYQQALGQGPQFIFQYYEEEERQRGNFPDRFSGHQFPNYSSELNVNALLLGDSALYLCASRQNPTGTHEQYFGPGTRLTVT.

The chain combines TRBV4-1 with TRBJ2-6; tentative D call: TRBD1 (5 bases). Germline lookup yields CDR1 MGHRA and CDR2 YSYEKL. This CDR3 has 16 amino acids. V lost 1 base and J 3 bases, leaving 10 bases between the germline ends. CDR3 protein: CASSQAWGGGANVLTF. The CDR3 nucleotides read TGCGCCAGCAGCCAAGCGTGGGGCGGTGGGGCCAACGTCCTGACTTTC.

The chain links TRBV5-6 to TRBJ2-2; TRBD2 matches at 8 bases. Trimming took 4 bases from V and 6 from J; bases not matched to a gene: 11. This CDR3 has 16 amino acids. Per germline, CDR1 SGHDT and CDR2 YYEEEE. The CDR3 DNA reads as TGTGCCAGCAGCCGCGGACTAGCACCGTTCCCCGGGGAGCTGTTTTTT. It codes for CASSRGLAPFPGELFF. Full variable domain (remainder filled in from reference TRBV5-6 and TRBJ2-2): DAGVTQSPTHLIKTRGQQVTLRCSPKSGHDTVSWYQQALGQGPQFIFQYYEEEERQRGNFPDRFSGHQFPNYSSELNVNALLLGDSALYLCASSRGLAPFPGELFFGEGSRLTVL.

The rearrangement joins TRBV6-5 to TRBJ2-2; D perhaps matches TRBD1 (6 bases). The CDR3 contains 13 residues. In germline, CDR1 is MNHEY, CDR2 SVGAGI. Trimming removed 6 bases at V and 7 bases at J, with 12 bases between. The CDR3 nucleotides read TGTGCCAGCAGCCAGGACAGAGTCGGGGAGCTGTTTTTT. Protein: CASSQDRVGELFF.

V and J are TRBV27 and TRBJ1-4, with 7 bases identical to TRBD1. CDR3 length: 18 amino acids. V dropped 2 bases and J dropped 0; count of bases not matched to a gene: 9. The germline gives CDR1 MNHEY, CDR2 SMNVEV (reference sequence). The CDR3 spells CASSLGGNRGATNEKLFF. The CDR3 region has the DNA TGTGCCAGCAGTTTAGGTGGGAACAGGGGTGCAACTAATGAAAAACTGTTTTTT.

CDR3 residues: CASSLLPGQDTGGSPLHF. The CDR3 nucleotides are TGTGCCAGCAGCCTGCTTCCGGGACAGGACACCGGGGGTTCACCCCTCCACTTT. This chain links TRBV7-2 with TRBJ1-6; 8 nucleotides align to TRBD1. This CDR3 comprises 18 residues. The junction had 18 bases not matched to a gene; V was cut back by 5 bases and J by 9 bases. The germline V gene encodes CDR1 SGHTA and CDR2 FQGNSA.

The chain joins TRBV6-5 to TRBJ2-7, with unresolved D. The length of the CDR3 is 13 residues. Per germline, CDR1 MNHEY and CDR2 SVGAGI. Trimming cost V 2 bases and J 2 bases, with 7 bases left between them. The CDR3 sequence: CASSYRPAYEQYF. The CDR3 coding sequence is TGTGCCAGCAGTTACCGCCCAGCCTACGAGCAGTACTTC.

The chain employs TRBV6-5 and TRBJ2-7; TRBD2 is a possible D gene (5 bases). Trimming pared 2 bases from V and 2 bases from J, leaving 13 bases between. Germline CDR1 MNHEY, CDR2 SVGAGI. The CDR3 loop spans 15 amino acids. For the CDR3, the DNA is TGTGCCAGCAGTTACGCACGCGACGGGGCCTACGAGCAGTACTTC. This sequence encodes CASSYARDGAYEQYF.

The V gene is TRBV14, the J gene TRBJ1-2; D is undetermined. CDR1 is SGHDN, CDR2 FVKESK, per germline. CDR3 length: 12 amino acids. V was pared by 0 bases and J by 4 bases, with 3 bases between. CDR3 residues: CASSQDGYGYTF. CDR3 coding DNA: TGTGCCAGCAGCCAAGACGGCTATGGCTACACCTTC. The entire variable domain, with the rest obtained from reference TRBV14 and TRBJ1-2, is as follows: EAGVTQFPSHSVIEKGQTVTLRCDPISGHDNLYWYRRVMGKEIKFLLHFVKESKQDESGMPNNRFLAERTGGTYSTLKVQPAELEDSGVYFCASSQDGYGYTFGSGTRLTVV.

The chain uses TRBV7-3 and TRBJ2-7; 11 nucleotides align to TRBD2. The length of the CDR3 is 14 residues. The germline gives CDR1 SGHTA, CDR2 FQGTGA. Trimming took 5 bases from V and 1 from J; bases not matched to a gene: 1. The CDR3 nucleotides are TGTGCCAGCAGCCGGACTAGCGGGTCCTACGAGCAGTACTTC. This encodes CASSRTSGSYEQYF.

The rearrangement uses TRBV28 and TRBJ1-5; TRBD1 matches at 9 bases. J gave up 5 bases and V 6 bases, and 8 bases lay outside the gene matches. Germline CDR1 MDHEN, CDR2 SYDVKM. CDR3 size: 15 residues. The CDR3 DNA reads as TGTGCCAGCAGACCGACAGGGGGGGGCCATCAGCCCCAGCATTTT. This codes for CASRPTGGGHQPQHF. Full variable domain (remainder filled in from reference TRBV28 and TRBJ1-5): DVKVTQSSRYLVKRTGEKVFLECVQDMDHENMFWYRQDPGLGLRLIYFSYDVKMKEKGDIPEGYSVSREKKERFSLILESASTNQTSMYLCASRPTGGGHQPQHFGDGTRLSIL.

The V call is TRBV6-2 or TRBV6-3, the J call TRBJ2-7, with 8 bases identical to TRBD1. The CDR3 loop spans 15 amino acids. Germline loops: CDR1 MNHEY, CDR2 SVGEGT. V shed 0 bases, J shed 5 bases, and the junction held 6 bases outside the gene matches. CDR3 DNA sequence: TGTGCCAGCAGTTACTCCCGCAGGGGGCGACACGAGCAGTACTTC. Its translation: CASSYSRRGRHEQYF.

This chain joins TRBV27 and TRBJ2-1; 10 positions match TRBD2. CDR1 is MNHEY, CDR2 SMNVEV, per germline (reference sequence). The CDR3 covers 17 residues. The J segment lost 4 bases and the V segment lost 5 bases, leaving 11 bases of the junction unmatched. CDR3 sequence: CASSPRGLAPGYNEQFF. CDR3 nucleotide sequence: TGTGCCAGCAGTCCGAGGGGACTAGCGCCAGGTTACAATGAGCAGTTCTTC.

The chain carries TRBV11-2 and TRBJ2-1; possible D gene TRBD2, 8 bases. CDR3 size: 19 residues. V gave up 1 base and J gave up 6 bases, with 25 bases separating them. Germline V gives CDR1 SGHAT, CDR2 FQNNGV. This CDR3 is CASSLAPGQSGSAGNEQFF. The CDR3 DNA is TGTGCCAGCAGCTTAGCGCCGGGACAGAGCGGGAGCGCGGGCAATGAGCAGTTCTTC.

This clone was detected only once. The rearrangement joins TRBV30 to TRBJ1-6; 9 nucleotides match TRBD1. The V gene's germline CDR1 is GTSNPN and CDR2 SVGIG (reference sequence). This CDR3 region has 12 residues. Germline trimming cut 5 bases from V and 10 bases from J; bases unmatched to any gene: 3. CDR3 in DNA: TGTGCCTGGGGGACAGGGAGATCACCCCTCCACTTT. It codes for CAWGTGRSPLHF.

This clone has only a few counts. The CDR3 DNA follows: TGTGCCAGCAGTCAGGGGGCTTCAAGTACTGGCTACACCTTC. Translation gives CASSQGASSTGYTF. The J gene is TRBJ1-2, the V gene TRBV7-2; 8 bases map to TRBD1. V shed 6 bases and J 7 bases; nucleotides not matched to a gene: 10. The CDR3 is made up of 14 amino acids. CDR1 SGHTA and CDR2 FQGNSA come from the germline V gene.

The chain is built from TRBV6-5 and TRBJ2-7, with 11 bases lining up with TRBD2. Germline loops: CDR1 MNHEY, CDR2 SVGAGI. CDR3 length: 14 residues. Trimming removed 6 bases from V and 7 bases from J; junction bases left unmatched: 8. In nucleotides, the CDR3 is TGTGCCAGCAGCCGACTAGCGGGACGGAGTGAGCAGTACTTC. This translates into CASSRLAGRSEQYF.

The V call is TRBV24-1, the J call TRBJ2-1; D is unresolved. From germline, CDR1 is KGHDR and CDR2 SFDVKD. The CDR3 runs 11 residues. Trimming took off 1 base at V and 10 bases at J, with 4 bases between the two ends. CDR3: CATSDLAEQFF. As DNA, the CDR3 is TGTGCCACCAGTGATTTAGCCGAGCAGTTCTTC.

The rearrangement uses TRBV18 and TRBJ1-2; 10 bases align to TRBD1. In germline, CDR1 is KGHSH, CDR2 LQKENI. V lost 4 bases, J lost 7 bases, and 12 bases stayed unmatched. This CDR3 has 16 amino acids. This CDR3 reads CASSLRPGTGESGYTF. The CDR3 DNA follows: TGTGCCAGCTCACTGCGGCCCGGGACAGGGGAGTCTGGCTACACCTTC.

This chain uses TRBV7-2 with TRBJ1-2, with D perhaps matching TRBD1 (5 bases). The CDR3 sequence is 14 residues long. Trimming pared 5 bases from V and 3 bases from J, leaving 13 bases between. From germline, CDR1 is SGHTA and CDR2 FQGNSA. CDR3 sequence reads: CASSPSGGDYGYTF. The CDR3 DNA reads TGTGCCAGCAGCCCCTCGGGGGGGGACTATGGCTACACCTTC.

The CDR3 region is CASSIRQGGTGELFF. CDR3 bases: TGTGCCAGCAGCATTAGACAGGGCGGCACCGGGGAGCTGTTTTTT. The rearrangement uses TRBV11-3 and TRBJ2-2, with TRBD1 matching 7 bases. Germline values: CDR1 SGHNT, CDR2 YENEEA. The trim removed 5 bases at V and 4 bases at J, leaving 7 bases unmatched. CDR3 size: 15 residues.

The rearrangement joins TRBV5-8 to TRBJ1-5; D uncertain. The CDR3 is 12 residues long. Germline V gene lookup returns CDR1 SGHTS and CDR2 YDEGEE. V was cut by 2 bases and J by 6 bases, with 6 bases left in between. Here the CDR3 reads CASSLRGQPQHF. DNA of the CDR3: TGTGCCAGCAGCTTACGGGGTCAGCCCCAGCATTTT.